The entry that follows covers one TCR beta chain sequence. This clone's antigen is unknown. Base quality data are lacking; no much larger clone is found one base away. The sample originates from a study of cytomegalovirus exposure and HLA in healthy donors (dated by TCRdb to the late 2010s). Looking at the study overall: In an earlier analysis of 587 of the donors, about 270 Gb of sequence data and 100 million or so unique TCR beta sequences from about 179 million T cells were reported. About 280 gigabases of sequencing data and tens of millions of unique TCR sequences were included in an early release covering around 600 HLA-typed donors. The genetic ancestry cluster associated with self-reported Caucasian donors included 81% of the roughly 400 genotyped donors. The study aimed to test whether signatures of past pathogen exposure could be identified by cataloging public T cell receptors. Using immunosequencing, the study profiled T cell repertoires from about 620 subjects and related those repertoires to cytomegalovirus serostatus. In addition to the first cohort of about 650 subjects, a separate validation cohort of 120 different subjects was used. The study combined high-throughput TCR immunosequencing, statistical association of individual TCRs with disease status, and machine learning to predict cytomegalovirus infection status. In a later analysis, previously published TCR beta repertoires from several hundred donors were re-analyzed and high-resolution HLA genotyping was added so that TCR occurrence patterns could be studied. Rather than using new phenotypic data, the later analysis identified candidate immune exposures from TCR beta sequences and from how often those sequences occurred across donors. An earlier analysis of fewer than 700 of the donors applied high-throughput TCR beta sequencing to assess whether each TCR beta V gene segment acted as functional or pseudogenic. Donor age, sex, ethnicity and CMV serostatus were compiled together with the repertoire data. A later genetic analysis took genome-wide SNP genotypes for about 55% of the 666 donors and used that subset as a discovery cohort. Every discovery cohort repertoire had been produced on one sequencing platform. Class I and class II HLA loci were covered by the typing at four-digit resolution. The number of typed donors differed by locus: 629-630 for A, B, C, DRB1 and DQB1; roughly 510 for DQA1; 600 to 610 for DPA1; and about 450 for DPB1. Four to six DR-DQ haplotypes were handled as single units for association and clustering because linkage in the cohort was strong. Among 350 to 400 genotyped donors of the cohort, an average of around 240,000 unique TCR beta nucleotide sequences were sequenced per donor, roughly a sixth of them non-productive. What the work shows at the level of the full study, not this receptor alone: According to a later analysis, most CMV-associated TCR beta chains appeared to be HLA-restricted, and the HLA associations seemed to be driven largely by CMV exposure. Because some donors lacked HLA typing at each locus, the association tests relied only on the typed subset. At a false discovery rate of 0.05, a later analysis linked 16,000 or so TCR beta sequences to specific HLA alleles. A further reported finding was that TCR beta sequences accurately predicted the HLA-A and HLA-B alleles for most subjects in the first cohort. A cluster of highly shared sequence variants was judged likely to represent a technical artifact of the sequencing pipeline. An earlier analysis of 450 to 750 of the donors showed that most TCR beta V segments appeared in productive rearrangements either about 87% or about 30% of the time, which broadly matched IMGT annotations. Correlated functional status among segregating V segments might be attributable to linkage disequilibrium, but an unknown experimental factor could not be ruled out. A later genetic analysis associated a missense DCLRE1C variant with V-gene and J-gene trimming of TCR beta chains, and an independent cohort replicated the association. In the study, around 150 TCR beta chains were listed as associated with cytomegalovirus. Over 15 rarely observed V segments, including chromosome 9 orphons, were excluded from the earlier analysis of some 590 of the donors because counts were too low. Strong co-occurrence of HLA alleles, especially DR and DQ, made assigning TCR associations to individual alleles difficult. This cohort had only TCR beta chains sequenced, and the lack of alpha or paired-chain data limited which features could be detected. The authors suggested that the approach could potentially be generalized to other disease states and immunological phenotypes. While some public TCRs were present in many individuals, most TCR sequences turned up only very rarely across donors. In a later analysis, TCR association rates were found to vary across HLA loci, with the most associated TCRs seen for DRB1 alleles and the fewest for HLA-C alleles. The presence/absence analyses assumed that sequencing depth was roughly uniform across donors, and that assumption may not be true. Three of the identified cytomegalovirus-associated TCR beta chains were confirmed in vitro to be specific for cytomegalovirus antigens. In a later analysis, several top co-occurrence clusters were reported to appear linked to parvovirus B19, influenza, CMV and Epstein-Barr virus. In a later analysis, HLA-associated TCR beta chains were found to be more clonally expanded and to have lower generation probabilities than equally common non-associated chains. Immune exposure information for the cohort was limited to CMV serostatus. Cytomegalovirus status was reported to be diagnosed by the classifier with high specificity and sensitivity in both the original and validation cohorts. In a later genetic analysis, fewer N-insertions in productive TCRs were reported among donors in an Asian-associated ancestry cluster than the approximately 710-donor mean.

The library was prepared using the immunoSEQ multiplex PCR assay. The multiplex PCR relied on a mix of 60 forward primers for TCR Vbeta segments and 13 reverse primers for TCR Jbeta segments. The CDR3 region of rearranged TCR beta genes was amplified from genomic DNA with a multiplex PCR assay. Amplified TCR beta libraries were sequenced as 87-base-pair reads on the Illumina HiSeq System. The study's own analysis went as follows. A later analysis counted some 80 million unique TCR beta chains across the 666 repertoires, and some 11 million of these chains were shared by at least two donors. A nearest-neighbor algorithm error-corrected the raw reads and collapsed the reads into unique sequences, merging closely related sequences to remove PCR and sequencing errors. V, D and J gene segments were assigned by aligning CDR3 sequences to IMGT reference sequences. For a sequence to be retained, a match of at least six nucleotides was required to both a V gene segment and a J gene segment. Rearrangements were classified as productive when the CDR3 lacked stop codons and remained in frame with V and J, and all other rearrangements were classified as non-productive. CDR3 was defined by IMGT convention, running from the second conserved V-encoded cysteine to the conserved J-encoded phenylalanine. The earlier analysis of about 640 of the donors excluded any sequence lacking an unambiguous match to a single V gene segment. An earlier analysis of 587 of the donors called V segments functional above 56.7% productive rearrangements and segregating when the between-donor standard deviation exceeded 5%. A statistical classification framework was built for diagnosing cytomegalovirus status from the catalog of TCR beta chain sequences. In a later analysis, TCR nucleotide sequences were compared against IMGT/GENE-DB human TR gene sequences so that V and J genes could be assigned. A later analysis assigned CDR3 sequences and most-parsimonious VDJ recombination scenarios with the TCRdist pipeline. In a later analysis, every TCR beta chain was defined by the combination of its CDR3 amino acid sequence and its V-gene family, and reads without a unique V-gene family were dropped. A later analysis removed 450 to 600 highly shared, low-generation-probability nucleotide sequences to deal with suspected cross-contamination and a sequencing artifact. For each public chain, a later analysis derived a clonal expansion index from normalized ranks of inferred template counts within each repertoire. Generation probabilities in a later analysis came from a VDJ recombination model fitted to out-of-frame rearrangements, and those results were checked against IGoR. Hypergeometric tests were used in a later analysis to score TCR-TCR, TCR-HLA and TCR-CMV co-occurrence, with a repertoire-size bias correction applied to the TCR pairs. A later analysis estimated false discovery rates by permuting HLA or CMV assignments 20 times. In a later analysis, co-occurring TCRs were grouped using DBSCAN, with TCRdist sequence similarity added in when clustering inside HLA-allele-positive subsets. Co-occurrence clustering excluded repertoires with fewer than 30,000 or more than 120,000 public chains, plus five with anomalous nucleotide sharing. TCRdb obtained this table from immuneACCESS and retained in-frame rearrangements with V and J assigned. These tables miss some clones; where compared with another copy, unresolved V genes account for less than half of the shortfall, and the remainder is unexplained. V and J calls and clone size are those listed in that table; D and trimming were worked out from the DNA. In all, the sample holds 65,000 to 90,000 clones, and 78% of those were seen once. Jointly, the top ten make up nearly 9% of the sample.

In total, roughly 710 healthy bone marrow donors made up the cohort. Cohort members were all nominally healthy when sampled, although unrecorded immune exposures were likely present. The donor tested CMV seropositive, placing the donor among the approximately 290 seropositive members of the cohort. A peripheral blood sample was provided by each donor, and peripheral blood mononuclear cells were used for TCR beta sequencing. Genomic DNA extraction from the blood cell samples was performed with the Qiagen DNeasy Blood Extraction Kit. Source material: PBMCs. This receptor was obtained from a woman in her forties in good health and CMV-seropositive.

Here is the DNA: TGTGCCAGCAGTCAAGTAGGGGTGGGGGGGGAAAACATTCAGTACTTC. Translated, it reads CASSQVGVGGENIQYF. The V and J segments used are TRBV7-2 and TRBJ2-4; 7 junctional bases match TRBD2. Looking up the germline V gene yields CDR1 SGHTA and CDR2 FQGNSA. Here V drops 6 bases and J drops 5 bases, and the junction holds 13 bases not matched to any gene. Inclusive of the bounding cysteine and phenylalanine, the CDR3 is 16 residues long. Only the CDR3 portion is preserved as DNA: 48 bases, with reading frame beginning at the first base.